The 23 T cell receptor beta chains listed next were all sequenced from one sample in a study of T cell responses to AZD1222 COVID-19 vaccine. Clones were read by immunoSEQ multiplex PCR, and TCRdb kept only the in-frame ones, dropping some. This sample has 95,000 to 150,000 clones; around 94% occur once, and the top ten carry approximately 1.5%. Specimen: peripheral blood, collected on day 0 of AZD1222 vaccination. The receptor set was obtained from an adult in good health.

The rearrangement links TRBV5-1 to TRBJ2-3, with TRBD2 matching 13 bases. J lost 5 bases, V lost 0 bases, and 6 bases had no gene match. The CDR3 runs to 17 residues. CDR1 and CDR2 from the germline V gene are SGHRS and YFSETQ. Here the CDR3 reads CASSLGKTSGGIDTQYF. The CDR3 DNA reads TGCGCCAGCAGCTTGGGAAAGACTAGCGGGGGGATAGATACGCAGTATTTT.

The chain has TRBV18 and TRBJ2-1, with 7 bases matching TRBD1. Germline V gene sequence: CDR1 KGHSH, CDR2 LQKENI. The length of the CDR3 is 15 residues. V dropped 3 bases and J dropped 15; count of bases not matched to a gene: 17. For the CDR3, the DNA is TGTGCCAGCTCACCCGGGACAGAGACTTACATCGGTCGGTTCTTC. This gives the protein CASSPGTETYIGRFF. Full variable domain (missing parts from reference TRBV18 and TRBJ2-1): NAGVMQNPRHLVRRRGQEARLRCSPMKGHSHVYWYRQLPEEGLKFMVYLQKENIIDESGMPKERFSAEFPKEGPSILRIQQVVRGDSAAYFCASSPGTETYIGRFFGPGTRLTVL.

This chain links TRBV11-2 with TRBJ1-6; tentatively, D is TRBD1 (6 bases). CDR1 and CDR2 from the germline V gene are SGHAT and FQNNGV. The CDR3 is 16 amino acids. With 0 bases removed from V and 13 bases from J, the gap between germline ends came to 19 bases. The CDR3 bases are TGTGCCAGCAGCTTAGAAGGCCCGCGGCTGGGGGCCCCCCTCCACTTT. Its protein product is CASSLEGPRLGAPLHF.

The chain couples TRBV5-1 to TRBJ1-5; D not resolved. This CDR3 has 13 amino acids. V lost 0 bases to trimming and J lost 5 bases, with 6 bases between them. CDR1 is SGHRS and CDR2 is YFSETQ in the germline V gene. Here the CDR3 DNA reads TGCGCCAGCAGCTTGGCCTGGGATCAGCCCCAGCATTTT. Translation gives CASSLAWDQPQHF.

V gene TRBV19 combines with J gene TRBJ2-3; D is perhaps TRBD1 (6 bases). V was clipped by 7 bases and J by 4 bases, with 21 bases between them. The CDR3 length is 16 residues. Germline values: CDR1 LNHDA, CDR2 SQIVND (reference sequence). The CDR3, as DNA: TGTGCCAGTACCGCGGTGGGACACCCTAAAGCAGATACGCAGTATTTT. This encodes CASTAVGHPKADTQYF. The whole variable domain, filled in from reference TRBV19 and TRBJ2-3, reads DGGITQSPKYLFRKEGQNVTLSCEQNLNHDAMYWYRQDPGQGLRLIYYSQIVNDFQKGDIAEGYSVSREKKESFPLTVTSAQKNPTAFYLCASTAVGHPKADTQYFGPGTRLTVL.

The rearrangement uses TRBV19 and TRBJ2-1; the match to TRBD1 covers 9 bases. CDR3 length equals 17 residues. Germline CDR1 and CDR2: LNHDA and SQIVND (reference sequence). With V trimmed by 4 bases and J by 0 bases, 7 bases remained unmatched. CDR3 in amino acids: CASSKGTGQSSYNEQFF. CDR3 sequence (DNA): TGTGCCAGTAGTAAAGGGACAGGGCAAAGCTCCTACAATGAGCAGTTCTTC.

CDR3 in DNA: TGTGCCAGTAGTAATACTGACAGCGCTAACTATGGCTACACCTTC. Encoded protein: CASSNTDSANYGYTF. The chain uses TRBV19 and TRBJ1-2; TRBD1 might be the D (5 bases). The CDR3 is 15 residues long. V shed 4 bases and J shed 0 bases, with 12 bases lying between them. The germline CDR1 and CDR2 sequences are LNHDA and SQIVND (reference sequence).

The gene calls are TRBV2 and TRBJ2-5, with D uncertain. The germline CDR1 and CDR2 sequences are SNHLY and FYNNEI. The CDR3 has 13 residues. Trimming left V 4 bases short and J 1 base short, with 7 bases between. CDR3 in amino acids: CASSGSGQETQYF. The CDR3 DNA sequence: TGTGCCAGCAGTGGTTCGGGCCAAGAGACCCAGTACTTC.

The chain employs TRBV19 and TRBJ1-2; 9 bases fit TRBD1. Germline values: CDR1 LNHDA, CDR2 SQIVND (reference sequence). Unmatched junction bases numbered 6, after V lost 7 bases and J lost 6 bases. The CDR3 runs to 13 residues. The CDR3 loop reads CASKGQGEDGYTF. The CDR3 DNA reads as TGTGCCAGTAAGGGACAGGGAGAGGATGGCTACACCTTC.

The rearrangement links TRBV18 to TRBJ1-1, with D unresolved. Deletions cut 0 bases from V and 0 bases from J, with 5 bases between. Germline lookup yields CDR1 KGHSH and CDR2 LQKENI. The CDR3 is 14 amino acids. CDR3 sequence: CASSPPSLNTEAFF. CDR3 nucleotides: TGTGCCAGCTCACCACCCAGCCTGAACACTGAAGCTTTCTTT.

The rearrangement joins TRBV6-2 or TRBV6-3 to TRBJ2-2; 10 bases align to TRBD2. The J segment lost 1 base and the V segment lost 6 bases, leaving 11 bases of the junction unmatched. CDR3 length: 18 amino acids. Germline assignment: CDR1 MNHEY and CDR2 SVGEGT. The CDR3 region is CASSFPSSGGVNTGELFF. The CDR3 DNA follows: TGTGCCAGCAGCTTTCCGTCGAGCGGGGGGGTGAACACCGGGGAGCTGTTTTTT.

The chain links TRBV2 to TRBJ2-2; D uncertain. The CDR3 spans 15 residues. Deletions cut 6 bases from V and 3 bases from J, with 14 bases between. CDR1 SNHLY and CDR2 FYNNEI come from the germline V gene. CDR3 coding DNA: TGTGCCAGCAGACCGGAGATAGTTGACACCGGGGAGCTGTTTTTT. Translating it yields CASRPEIVDTGELFF.

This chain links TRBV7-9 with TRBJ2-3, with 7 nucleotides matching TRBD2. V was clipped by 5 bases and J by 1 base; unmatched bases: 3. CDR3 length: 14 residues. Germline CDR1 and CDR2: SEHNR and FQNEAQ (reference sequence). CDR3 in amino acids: CASSRTSGTDTQYF. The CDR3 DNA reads TGTGCCAGCAGCCGAACTAGCGGCACAGATACGCAGTATTTT.

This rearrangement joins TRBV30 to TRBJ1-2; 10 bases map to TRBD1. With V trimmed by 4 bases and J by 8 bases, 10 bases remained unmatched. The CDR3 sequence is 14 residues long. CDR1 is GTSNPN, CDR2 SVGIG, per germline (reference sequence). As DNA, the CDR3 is TGTGCCTGGACCCGTGGGACAGGGGAGCGCGGCTACACCTTC. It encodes CAWTRGTGERGYTF.

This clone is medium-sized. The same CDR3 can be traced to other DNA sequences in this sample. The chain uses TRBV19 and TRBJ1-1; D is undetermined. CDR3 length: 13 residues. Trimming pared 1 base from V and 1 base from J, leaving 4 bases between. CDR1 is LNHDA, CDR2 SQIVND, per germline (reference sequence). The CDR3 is CASSIGRNTEAFF. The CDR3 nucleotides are TGTGCCAGTAGTATAGGTAGGAACACTGAAGCTTTCTTT.

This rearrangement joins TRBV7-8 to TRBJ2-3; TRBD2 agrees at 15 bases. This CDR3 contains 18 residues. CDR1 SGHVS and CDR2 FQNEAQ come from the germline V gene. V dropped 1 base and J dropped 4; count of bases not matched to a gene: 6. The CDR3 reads CASSLVGGLAGGPDTQYF. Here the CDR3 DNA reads TGTGCCAGCAGCTTAGTCGGTGGACTAGCGGGGGGGCCAGATACGCAGTATTTT. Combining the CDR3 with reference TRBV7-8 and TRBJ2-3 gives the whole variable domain GAGVSQSPRYKVAKRGQDVALRCDPISGHVSLFWYQQALGQGPEFLTYFQNEAQLDKSGLPSDRFFAERPEGSVSTLKIQRTQQEDSAVYLCASSLVGGLAGGPDTQYFGPGTRLTVL.

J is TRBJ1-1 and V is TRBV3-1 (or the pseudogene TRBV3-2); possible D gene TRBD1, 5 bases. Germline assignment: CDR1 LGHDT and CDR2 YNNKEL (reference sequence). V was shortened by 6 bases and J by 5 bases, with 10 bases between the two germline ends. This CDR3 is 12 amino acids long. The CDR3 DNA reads TGTGCCAGCAGGGGGACGGAGACTGAAGCTTTCTTT. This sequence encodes CASRGTETEAFF.

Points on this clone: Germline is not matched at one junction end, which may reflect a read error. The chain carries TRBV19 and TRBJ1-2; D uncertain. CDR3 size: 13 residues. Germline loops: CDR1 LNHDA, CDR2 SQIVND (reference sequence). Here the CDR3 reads CASRIGGNYGYTF. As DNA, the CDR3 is TGTGCCAGTAGGATAGGAGGGAACTATGGCTACACCTTC.

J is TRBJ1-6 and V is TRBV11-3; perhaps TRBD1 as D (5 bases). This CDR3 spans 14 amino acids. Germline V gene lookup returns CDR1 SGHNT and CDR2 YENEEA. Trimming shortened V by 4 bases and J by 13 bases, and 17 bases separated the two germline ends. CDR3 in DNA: TGTGCCAGCAGCTCCAACCCCCAACAGGCGCCCCTCCACTTT. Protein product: CASSSNPQQAPLHF.

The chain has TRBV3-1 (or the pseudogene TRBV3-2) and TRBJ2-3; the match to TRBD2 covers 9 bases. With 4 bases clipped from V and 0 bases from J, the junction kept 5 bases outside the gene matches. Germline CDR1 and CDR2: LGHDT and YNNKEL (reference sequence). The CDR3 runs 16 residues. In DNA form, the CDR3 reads TGTGCCAGCAGCCTAGCGGGGGTAGGTAGCACAGATACGCAGTATTTT. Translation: CASSLAGVGSTDTQYF.

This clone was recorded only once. CDR3 residues: CASSSDHLRLAGGQQFF. In nucleotides, the CDR3 is TGTGCCAGCAGCTCTGATCATTTACGGCTAGCGGGGGGGCAGCAGTTCTTC. The chain uses TRBV5-4 and TRBJ2-1; TRBD2 matches at 12 bases. The CDR3 extends over 17 amino acids. Germline V gives CDR1 SGHNT, CDR2 YYREEE (reference sequence). Germline trimming cut 3 bases from V and 11 bases from J; bases unmatched to any gene: 15.

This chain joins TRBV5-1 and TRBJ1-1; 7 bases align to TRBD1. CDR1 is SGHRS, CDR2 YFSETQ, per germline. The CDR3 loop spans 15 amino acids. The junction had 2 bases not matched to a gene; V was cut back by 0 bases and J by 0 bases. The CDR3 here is CASSLGDRMNTEAFF. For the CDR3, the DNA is TGCGCCAGCAGCTTGGGGGACAGAATGAACACTGAAGCTTTCTTT.

The CDR3 protein is CASSTTGANEKLFF. CDR3 DNA sequence: TGTGCCAGCAGCACGACAGGGGCGAACGAAAAACTGTTTTTT. This rearrangement joins TRBV5-4 to TRBJ1-4; 8 bases match TRBD1. The CDR3 has 14 amino acids. Trimming removed 4 bases from V and 8 bases from J; junction bases left unmatched: 7. CDR1 and CDR2 from the germline V gene are SGHNT and YYREEE (reference sequence).